The source of this T cell receptor (beta chain) is a study of blood T cell repertoires in COVID-19. Study-wide context: Sites across the United States, Italy and Spain contributed samples from acute and convalescent COVID-19. The analysed material was cDNA or gDNA that came from T cells, B-cell-depleted T cells, or PBMCs.

Per the germline V gene, CDR1 is SGHAT and CDR2 is FQNNGV. This CDR3 has 13 amino acids. J lost 8 bases, V lost 3 bases, and 4 bases had no gene match. Original methodology: Nucleated cell number was recorded as an estimate derived from reference gene primer amplification. The data were produced by immunoSEQ multiplex PCR, yet TCRdb's version contains in-frame clones alone and is incomplete. That table supplies the V and J calls and clone size; D and trimming were determined from the DNA. The sample has over 85,000 clones; around nine tenths are singletons. V gene TRBV11-2 combines with J gene TRBJ1-2; 9 nucleotides line up with TRBD1. The material sequenced was peripheral blood. This sequence originates from a woman aged 45-65 years with acute or convalescent COVID-19. CDR3 region: CASSFTGGGGYTF. The CDR3, as DNA: TGTGCCAGCAGCTTCACAGGGGGCGGCGGCTACACCTTC.